This T cell receptor (beta chain) derives from a study of T cell repertoires in cytomegalovirus infection. About the research overall: HLA-B-restricted CMV epitopes that are well studied were used alongside recently identified HLA-C-restricted ones. It was the public TCR beta signatures that indicated both CMV infection and matching HLA type.

J lost 7 bases, V lost 6 bases, and 6 bases had no gene match. Germline CDR1 reads SGHVT; CDR2 reads SQSDAQ. CDR3 length: 14 residues. General observations from the study: Individuals carrying CMV plus the relevant HLA were identified by cumulative frequency of public TCR beta families. The ex vivo response was dominated by HLA-C-restricted CMV-specific TCR beta clonotypes.

This clonotype has a handful of counts. What it binds is not known. From the reads, TCRdb called clonotypes with MiXCR, one entry per CDR3 protein. The sample holds 450,000 to 550,000 distinct CDR3 sequences, under 45% seen once. The sequenced sample was cultured PBMCs, obtained from culture after CMV antigen stimulation. This sequence joins TRBV7-4 and TRBJ2-1, with 10 bases identical to TRBD1. The sequence derives from a human donor in good health (CMV status not recorded). Some clones in this sample may be carry-over from other donors' samples. This CDR3 reads CASSHPGQGNEQFF. The CDR3, as DNA: TGTGCCAGCAGTCATCCGGGACAGGGGAATGAGCAGTTCTTC.